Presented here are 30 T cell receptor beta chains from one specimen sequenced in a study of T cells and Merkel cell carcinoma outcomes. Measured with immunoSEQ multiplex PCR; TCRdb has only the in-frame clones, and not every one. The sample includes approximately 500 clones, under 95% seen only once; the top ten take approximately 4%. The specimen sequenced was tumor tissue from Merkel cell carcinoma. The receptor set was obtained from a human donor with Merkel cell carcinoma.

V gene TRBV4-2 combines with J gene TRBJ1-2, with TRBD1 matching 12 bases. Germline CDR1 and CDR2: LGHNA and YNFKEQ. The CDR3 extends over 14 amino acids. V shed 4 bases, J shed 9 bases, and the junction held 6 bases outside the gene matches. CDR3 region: CASSRGDRGLSYTF. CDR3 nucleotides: TGTGCCAGCAGCCGCGGGGACAGGGGGCTGAGCTACACCTTC.

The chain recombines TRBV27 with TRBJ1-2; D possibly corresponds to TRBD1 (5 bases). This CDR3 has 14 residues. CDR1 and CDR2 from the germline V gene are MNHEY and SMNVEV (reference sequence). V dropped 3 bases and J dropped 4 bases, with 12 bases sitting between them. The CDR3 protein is CASSLGGIPYGYTF. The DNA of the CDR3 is TGTGCCAGCAGTTTGGGGGGTATCCCCTATGGCTACACCTTC.

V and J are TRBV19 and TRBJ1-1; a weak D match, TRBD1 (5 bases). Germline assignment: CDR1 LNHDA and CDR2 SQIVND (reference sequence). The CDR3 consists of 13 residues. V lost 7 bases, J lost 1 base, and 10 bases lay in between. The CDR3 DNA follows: TGTGCCAGTAAGCGACAGCCGAACACTGAAGCTTTCTTT. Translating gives CASKRQPNTEAFF.

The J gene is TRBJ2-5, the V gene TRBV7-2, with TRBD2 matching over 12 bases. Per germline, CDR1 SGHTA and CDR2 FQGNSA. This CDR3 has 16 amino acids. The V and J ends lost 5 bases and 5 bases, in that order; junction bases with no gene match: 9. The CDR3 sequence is CASSLRTSGERETQYF. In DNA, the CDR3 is TGTGCCAGCAGCCTCCGGACTAGCGGGGAGAGGGAGACCCAGTACTTC. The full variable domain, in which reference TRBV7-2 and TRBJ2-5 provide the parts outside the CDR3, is GAGVSQSPSNKVTEKGKDVELRCDPISGHTALYWYRQSLGQGLEFLIYFQGNSAPDKSGLPSDRFSAERTGGSVSTLTIQRTQQEDSAVYLCASSLRTSGERETQYFGPGTRLLVL.

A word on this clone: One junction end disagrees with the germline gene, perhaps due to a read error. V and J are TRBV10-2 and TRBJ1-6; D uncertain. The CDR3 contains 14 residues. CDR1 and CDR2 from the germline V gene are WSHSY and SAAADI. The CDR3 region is CASSERGVNSPLHF. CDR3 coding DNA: TGTGCCAGCAGTGAGCGAGGCGTTAATTCACCCCTCCACTTT.

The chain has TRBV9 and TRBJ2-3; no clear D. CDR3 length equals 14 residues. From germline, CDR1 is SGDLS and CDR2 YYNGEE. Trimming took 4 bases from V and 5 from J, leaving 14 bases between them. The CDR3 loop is CASSPHLGEDTQYF. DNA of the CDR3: TGTGCCAGCAGCCCCCATCTGGGCGAAGATACGCAGTATTTT.

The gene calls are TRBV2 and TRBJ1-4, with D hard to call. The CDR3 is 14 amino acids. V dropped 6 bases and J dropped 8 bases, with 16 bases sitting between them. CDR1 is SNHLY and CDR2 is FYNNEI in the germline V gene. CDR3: CASRVQPNGEKLFF. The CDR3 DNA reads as TGTGCCAGCAGGGTACAGCCTAATGGGGAAAAACTGTTTTTT. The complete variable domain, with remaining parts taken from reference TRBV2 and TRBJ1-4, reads EPEVTQTPSHQVTQMGQEVILRCVPISNHLYFYWYRQILGQKVEFLVSFYNNEISEKSEIFDDQFSVERPDGSNFTLKIRSTKLEDSAMYFCASRVQPNGEKLFFGSGTQLSVL.

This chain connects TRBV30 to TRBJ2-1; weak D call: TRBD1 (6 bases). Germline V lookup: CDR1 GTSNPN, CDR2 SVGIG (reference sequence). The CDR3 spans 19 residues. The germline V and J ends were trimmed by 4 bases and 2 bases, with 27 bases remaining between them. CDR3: CAWTLWGRGMLTPYNEQFF. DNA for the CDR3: TGTGCCTGGACCCTTTGGGGCAGGGGTATGCTTACTCCCTACAATGAGCAGTTCTTC.

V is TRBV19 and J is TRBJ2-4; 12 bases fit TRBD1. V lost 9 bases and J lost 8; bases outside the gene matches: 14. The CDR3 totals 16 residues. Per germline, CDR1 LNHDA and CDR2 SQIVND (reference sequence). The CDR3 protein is CASQMGDRGRSDIQYF. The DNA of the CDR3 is TGTGCCAGCCAAATGGGGGACAGGGGGCGATCAGACATTCAGTACTTC.

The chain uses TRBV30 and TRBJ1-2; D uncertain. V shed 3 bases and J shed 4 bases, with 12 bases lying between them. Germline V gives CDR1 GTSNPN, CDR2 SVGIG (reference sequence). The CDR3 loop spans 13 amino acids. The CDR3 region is CAWSADAGYGYTF. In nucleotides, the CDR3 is TGTGCCTGGAGCGCGGACGCGGGCTATGGCTACACCTTC.

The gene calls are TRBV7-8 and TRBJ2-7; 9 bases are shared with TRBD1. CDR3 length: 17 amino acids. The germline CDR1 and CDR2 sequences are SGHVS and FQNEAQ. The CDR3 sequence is CASNLGSGTGHPYEQYV. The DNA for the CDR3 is TGTGCCAGCAACTTAGGTTCCGGGACAGGGCATCCCTACGAGCAGTACGTC.

CDR3 region: CSGDSGNEQFF. The CDR3 DNA reads as TGCAGCGGGGATAGCGGCAATGAGCAGTTCTTC. V usage is TRBV29-1 and J usage is TRBJ2-1; possible D gene TRBD2, 6 bases. The V gene lost 7 bases and the J gene lost 6 bases, with 10 bases spanning the gap. This CDR3 is 11 amino acids long. CDR1 SQVTM and CDR2 ANQGSEA come from the germline V gene.

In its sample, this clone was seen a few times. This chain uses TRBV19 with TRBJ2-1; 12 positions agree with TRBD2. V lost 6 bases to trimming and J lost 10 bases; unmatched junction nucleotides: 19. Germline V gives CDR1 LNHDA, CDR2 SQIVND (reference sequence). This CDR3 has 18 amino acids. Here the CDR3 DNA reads TGTGCCAGTAGCAACAGGGGAACCCTAGCGGGAGGGCCGGGGGAGCAGTTCTTC. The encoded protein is CASSNRGTLAGGPGEQFF.

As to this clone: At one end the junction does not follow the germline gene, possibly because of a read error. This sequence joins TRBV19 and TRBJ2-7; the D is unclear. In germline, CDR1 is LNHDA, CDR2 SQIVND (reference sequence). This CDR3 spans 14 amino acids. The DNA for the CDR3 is TGTGCCAGTAGTATCTCCGTCAGCTCCTACGAGCAGTATTTC. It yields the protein CASSISVSSYEQYF. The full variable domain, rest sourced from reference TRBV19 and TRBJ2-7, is DGGITQSPKYLFRKEGQNVTLSCEQNLNHDAMYWYRQDPGQGLRLIYYSQIVNDFQKGDIAEGYSVSREKKESFPLTVTSAQKNPTAFYLCASSISVSSYEQYFGPGTRLTVT.

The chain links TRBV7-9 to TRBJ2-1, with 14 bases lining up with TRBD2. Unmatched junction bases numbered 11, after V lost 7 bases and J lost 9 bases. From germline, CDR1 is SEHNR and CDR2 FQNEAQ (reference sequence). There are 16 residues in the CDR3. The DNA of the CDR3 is TGTGCCAGCACCTCCGCCGGGACTAGCGGGGGAGGTGAGCAGTTCTTC. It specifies CASTSAGTSGGGEQFF.

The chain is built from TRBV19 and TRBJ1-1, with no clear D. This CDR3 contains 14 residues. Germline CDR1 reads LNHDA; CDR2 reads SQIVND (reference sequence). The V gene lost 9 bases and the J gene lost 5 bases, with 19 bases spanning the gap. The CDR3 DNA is TGTGCCAGCACCCGTACCCTCGGGCGGACTGAAGCTTTCTTT. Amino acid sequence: CASTRTLGRTEAFF. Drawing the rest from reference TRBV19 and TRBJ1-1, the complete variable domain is DGGITQSPKYLFRKEGQNVTLSCEQNLNHDAMYWYRQDPGQGLRLIYYSQIVNDFQKGDIAEGYSVSREKKESFPLTVTSAQKNPTAFYLCASTRTLGRTEAFFGQGTRLTVV.

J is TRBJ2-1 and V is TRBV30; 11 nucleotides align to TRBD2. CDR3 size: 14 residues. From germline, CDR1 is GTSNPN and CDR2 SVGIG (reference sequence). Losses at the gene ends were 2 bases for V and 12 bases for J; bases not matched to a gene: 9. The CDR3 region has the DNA TGTGCCTGGAGTATACTAGCGGGGGACCTTTTGCAGTTCTTC. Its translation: CAWSILAGDLLQFF.

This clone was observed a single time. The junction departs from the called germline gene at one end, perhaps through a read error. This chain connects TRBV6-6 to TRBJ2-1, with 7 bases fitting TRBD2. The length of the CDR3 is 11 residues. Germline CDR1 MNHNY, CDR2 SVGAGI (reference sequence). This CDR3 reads CASSYGRDVIF. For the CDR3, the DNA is TGTGCCAGCAGTTATGGGAGGGATGTAATCTTC.

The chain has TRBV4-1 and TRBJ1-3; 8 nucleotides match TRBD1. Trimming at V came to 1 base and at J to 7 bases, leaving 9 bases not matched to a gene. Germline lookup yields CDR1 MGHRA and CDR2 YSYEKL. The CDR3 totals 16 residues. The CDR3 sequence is CASSQGPGQAANTIYF. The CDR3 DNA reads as TGCGCCAGCAGCCAAGGGCCGGGACAGGCAGCGAACACCATATATTTT.

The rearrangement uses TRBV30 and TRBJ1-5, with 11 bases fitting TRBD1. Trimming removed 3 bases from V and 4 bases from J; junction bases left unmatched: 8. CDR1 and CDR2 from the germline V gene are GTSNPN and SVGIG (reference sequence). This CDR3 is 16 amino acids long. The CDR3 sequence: CAWSRVGQGGNQPQHF. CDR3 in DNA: TGTGCCTGGAGCCGCGTGGGACAGGGGGGGAATCAGCCCCAGCATTTT.

The CDR3 region is CASSWGTGVQPQHF. Written as DNA, the CDR3 is TGTGCCAGCAGTTGGGGGACAGGGGTTCAGCCCCAGCATTTT. The chain couples TRBV6-5 to TRBJ1-5; TRBD1 matches at 10 bases. V lost 4 bases, J lost 6 bases, and 3 bases stayed unmatched. Germline CDR1 and CDR2: MNHEY and SVGAGI. The CDR3 extends over 14 amino acids.

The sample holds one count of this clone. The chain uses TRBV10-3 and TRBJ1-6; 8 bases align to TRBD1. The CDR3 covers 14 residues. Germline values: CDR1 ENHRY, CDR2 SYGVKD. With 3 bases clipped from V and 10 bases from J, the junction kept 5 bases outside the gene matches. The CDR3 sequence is CAISDRGLGSPLHF. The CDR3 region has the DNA TGTGCCATCAGTGACAGGGGGCTCGGATCACCCCTCCACTTT.

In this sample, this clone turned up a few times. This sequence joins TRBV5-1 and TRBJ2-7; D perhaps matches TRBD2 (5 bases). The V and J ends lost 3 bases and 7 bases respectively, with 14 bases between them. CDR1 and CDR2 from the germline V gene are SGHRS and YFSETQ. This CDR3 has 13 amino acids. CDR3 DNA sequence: TGCGCCAGCAGCTCCCGGGGTCAAACTGAGCAGTACTTC. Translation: CASSSRGQTEQYF.

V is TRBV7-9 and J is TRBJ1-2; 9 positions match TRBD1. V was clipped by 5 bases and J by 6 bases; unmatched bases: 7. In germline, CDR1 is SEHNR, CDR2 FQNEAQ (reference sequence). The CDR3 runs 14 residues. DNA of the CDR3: TGTGCCAGCAGCGGACCCCGGACAGGGGATGGCTACACCTTC. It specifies CASSGPRTGDGYTF.

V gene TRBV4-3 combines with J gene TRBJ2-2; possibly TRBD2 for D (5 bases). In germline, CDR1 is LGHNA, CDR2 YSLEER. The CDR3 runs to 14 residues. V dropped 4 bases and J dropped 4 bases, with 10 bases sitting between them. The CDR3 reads CASSPGEGTGELFF. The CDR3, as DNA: TGCGCCAGCAGCCCCGGTGAGGGCACCGGGGAGCTGTTTTTT.

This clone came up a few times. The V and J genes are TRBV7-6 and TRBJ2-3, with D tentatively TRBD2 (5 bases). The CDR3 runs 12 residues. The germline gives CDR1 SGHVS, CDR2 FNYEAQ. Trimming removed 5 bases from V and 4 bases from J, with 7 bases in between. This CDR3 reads CASSHGADTQYF. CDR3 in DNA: TGTGCCAGCAGCCACGGGGCAGATACGCAGTATTTT.

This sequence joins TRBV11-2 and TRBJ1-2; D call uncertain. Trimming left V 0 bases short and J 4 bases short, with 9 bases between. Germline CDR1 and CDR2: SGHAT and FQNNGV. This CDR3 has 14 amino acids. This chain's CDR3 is CASSLDPGFYGYTF. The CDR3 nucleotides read TGTGCCAGCAGCTTAGATCCGGGCTTCTATGGCTACACCTTC.

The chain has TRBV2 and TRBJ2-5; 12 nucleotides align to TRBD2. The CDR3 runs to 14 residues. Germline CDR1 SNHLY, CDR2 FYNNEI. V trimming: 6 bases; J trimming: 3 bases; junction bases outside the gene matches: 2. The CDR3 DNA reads TGTGCCAGCAGGGCTAGCGGGGGGGAAGAGACCCAGTACTTC. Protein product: CASRASGGEETQYF.

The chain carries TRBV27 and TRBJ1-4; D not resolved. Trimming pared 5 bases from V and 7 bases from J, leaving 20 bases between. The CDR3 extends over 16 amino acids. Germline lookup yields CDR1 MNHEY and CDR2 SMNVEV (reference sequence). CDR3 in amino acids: CASSLRPGALPEKLFF. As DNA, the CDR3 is TGTGCCAGCAGTCTGAGACCAGGCGCTCTGCCTGAAAAACTGTTTTTT.

For the CDR3, the DNA is TGCGCCAGCAGCTCATACGGGGGGGCTACTAATGAAAAACTGTTTTTT. It yields the protein CASSSYGGATNEKLFF. The V and J genes are TRBV4-3 and TRBJ1-4, with D possibly TRBD1 on 6 matching bases. The CDR3 has 16 amino acids. The germline CDR1 and CDR2 sequences are LGHNA and YSLEER. V lost 5 bases and J 2 bases, leaving 15 bases between the germline ends.